The clone carrying this TCR beta chain was counted once. Its antigen remains unknown. V was trimmed by 0 bases and J by 1 base, leaving 13 bases between them. Germline CDR1 MNHNS, CDR2 SASEGT. The CDR3 consists of 17 residues. A second PCR of about 7 to 12 cycles used a sample-barcoded 5' primer and a J-beta primer mix. Every cDNA was tagged by a template-switch adaptor with 12 random nucleotides. TCRdb redid the calling of the 5' RACE reads with MiXCR, one entry per CDR3 protein. The sample has hundreds of thousands of distinct CDR3 sequences; 40% to 45% are singletons. The sample comes from a study of blood T cells in healthy people across ages. The study, taken as a whole, reports: Unsorted PBMC material precluded a definitive naive versus antigen-experienced comparison. No one knew whether donors had CMV, which possibly confounded expanded clonotype changes. Estimates of diversity drawn from one million T cells were considered underestimates.

The source material was blood. This chain joins TRBV6-1 and TRBJ1-5, with D uncertain. This clonotype was sampled from a man aged 80 or over in good health. The CDR3 nucleotides read TGTGCCAGCAGTGAAGCGTACGGGCAGGCGAGCAATCAGCCCCAGCATTTT. Translating gives CASSEAYGQASNQPQHF.